This TCR beta chain stems from a study of cytomegalovirus exposure and HLA in healthy donors. Whole-study findings and limits: Reportedly, fewer N-insertions than the approximately 700-donor mean appeared in an Asian-associated ancestry cluster in a later analysis. Most TCR sequences proved rare, with some public TCRs found in many donors.

Note on this clone: What it binds is not known.

V dropped 6 bases and J dropped 13 bases, with 16 bases sitting between them. The CDR3 consists of 12 residues. From germline, CDR1 is SNHLY and CDR2 FYNNEI. This cohort consisted of healthy bone marrow donors. PCR used 60 Vbeta primers and 13 Jbeta primers. Profiling relied on immunoSEQ multiplex PCR, and the TCRdb table lists in-frame clones only, not all of them. The sample consists of around 160,000 clones, approximately 71% of them appearing once. This TCR came from a man aged 50-59 years in good health and CMV-seronegative. The chain has TRBV2 and TRBJ2-1; D gene uncertain. The specimen sequenced was PBMCs. The CDR3 reads CASRGEGQPQFF. CDR3 nucleotide sequence: TGTGCCAGCAGAGGAGAAGGCCAACCCCAGTTCTTC.